A single T cell receptor beta chain is shown here with its context. This record belongs to a study of blood T cell repertoires in COVID-19. Study summary: PBMCs, B-cell-depleted T cells, or T cells provided the cDNA or gDNA that made up the material.

In the authors' workflow: Estimates of nucleated cell counts were drawn from the amplification of reference gene primers. TCRdb's copy holds only in-frame clones and misses some; the assay was immunoSEQ multiplex PCR. V and J calls and clone size come straight from that table; D and trimming were deduced from the DNA. The sample shows about 240,000 clones, 82% of them seen only once. The material sequenced was peripheral blood. The clonotype was recovered from a woman between 18 and 29 years old with acute or convalescent COVID-19.

This CDR3 is CASSPTGSGYNEQFF. CDR3 DNA sequence: TGCGCCAGCAGCCCGACAGGGTCGGGTTACAATGAGCAGTTCTTC. The J gene is TRBJ2-1, the V gene TRBV5-1, with 7 bases that match TRBD1. Germline V gene data show CDR1 as SGHRS and CDR2 as YFSETQ. The CDR3 runs 15 residues. Germline trimming cut 4 bases from V and 4 bases from J; bases unmatched to any gene: 8.